The 6 T cell receptor beta chains below were found in one sample sequenced in a study of T-cell reconstitution after alpha-beta-depleted transplantation in children. Preparation of the TCRbeta library used unique molecular identifiers. From the PCR reads, TCRdb called clonotypes with MiXCR, one entry per CDR3 protein. Of some 200,000 distinct CDR3 sequences in the sample, approximately 11% were seen once. Specimen: PBMCs, collected before TCRalphabeta/CD19-depleted stem cell transplant. All receptors come from a child younger than two with acute myeloid leukemia, due to receive a stem cell transplant.

This clonotype has a count of ten or more. The rearrangement joins TRBV10-3 to TRBJ2-1, with D unresolved. Trimming took off 8 bases at V and 2 bases at J, with 10 bases between the two ends. Germline loops: CDR1 ENHRY, CDR2 SYGVKD. This CDR3 contains 13 residues. The CDR3 region has the DNA TGTGCCATCGGCGCTAGTCCCTACAATGAGCAGTTCTTC. This codes for CAIGASPYNEQFF.

This clonotype was counted many times. The chain uses TRBV18 and TRBJ2-1; TRBD2 matches 9 bases. The CDR3 is made up of 15 amino acids. V trimming: 2 bases; J trimming: 7 bases; junction bases outside the gene matches: 6. Germline V gene lookup returns CDR1 KGHSH and CDR2 LQKENI. For the CDR3, the DNA is TGTGCCAGCTCACCAGGCCTAGCGGGACGGAATGAGCAGTTCTTC. Translated: CASSPGLAGRNEQFF.

This clonotype was recorded many times. The gene calls are TRBV4-1 and TRBJ1-5; TRBD1 might be the D (6 bases). The germline gives CDR1 MGHRA, CDR2 YSYEKL. The CDR3 has 16 amino acids. Trimming left V 1 base short and J 7 bases short, with 17 bases between. The CDR3 loop reads CASSQAPRGGHQPQHF. CDR3 nucleotide sequence: TGCGCCAGCAGCCAAGCTCCGCGCGGGGGCCACCAGCCCCAGCATTTT.

Notes on this clonotype: An end of the junction does not agree with germline; a read error may underlie this. The chain carries TRBV7-8 and TRBJ2-1, with D unresolved. CDR3 length: 15 residues. Germline CDR1 reads SGHVS; CDR2 reads FQNEAQ. Here the CDR3 reads CASSQALPSYNEQFF. The CDR3 DNA reads as TGTGCCAGCAGCCAGGCGCTACCCTCCTACAATGAACAGTTCTTC.

This clonotype has ten or more counts. This chain joins TRBV28 and TRBJ2-1; maybe TRBD2 (8 bases). V shed 5 bases and J shed 6 bases, with 20 bases lying between them. The CDR3 length is 16 residues. In germline, CDR1 is MDHEN, CDR2 SYDVKM. CDR3 bases: TGTGCCAGCAGTGGGACAGCGGGAGAGTACGGCAATGAGCAGTTCTTC. It yields the protein CASSGTAGEYGNEQFF.

This clonotype was seen many times. For the CDR3, the DNA is TGCAGTGCTAAAGCGGGAGGGCCTTCCTACGAGCAGTACTTC. It is translated as CSAKAGGPSYEQYF. The chain joins TRBV20-1 to TRBJ2-7, with 10 bases that match TRBD2. Germline-derived CDR1 and CDR2 are DFQATT and SNEGSKA (reference sequence). The CDR3 has 14 amino acids. The trim removed 4 bases at V and 1 base at J, leaving 4 bases unmatched.